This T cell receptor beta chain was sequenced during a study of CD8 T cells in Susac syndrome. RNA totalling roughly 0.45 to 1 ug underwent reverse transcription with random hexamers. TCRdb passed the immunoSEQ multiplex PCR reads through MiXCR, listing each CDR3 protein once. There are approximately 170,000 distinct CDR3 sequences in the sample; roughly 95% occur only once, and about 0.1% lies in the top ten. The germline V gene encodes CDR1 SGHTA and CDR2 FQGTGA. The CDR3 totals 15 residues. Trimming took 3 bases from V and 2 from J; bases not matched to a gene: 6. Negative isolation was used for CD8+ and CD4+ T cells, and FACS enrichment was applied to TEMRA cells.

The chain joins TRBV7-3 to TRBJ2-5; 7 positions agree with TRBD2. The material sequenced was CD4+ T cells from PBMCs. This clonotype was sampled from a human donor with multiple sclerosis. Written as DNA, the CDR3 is TGTGCCAGCAGCTTCACGGGAGGTACGCAAGAGACCCAGTACTTC. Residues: CASSFTGGTQETQYF.